A selection of T cell receptor beta chains follows, all from one sample in a study of CD8 T cells in ankylosing spondylitis. TCRdb fed the 5' RACE reads into MiXCR, producing one record per CDR3 protein. The table has 200,000 or so distinct CDR3 sequences, around a sixth seen once. Sequencing input: blood, either unsorted or a sorted T cell fraction (not recorded which). Source of these receptors: a male donor aged 5 to 30 with ankylosing spondylitis or in good health (not recorded which). Each CDR3 is given with its conserved first and last residue. A D gene is named only where the DNA matches it firmly. The size of a clone is reported for some rows only, either as once, few or many, or as a class for expanded clones.

D gene: NA; clone size: many; V gene: TRBV7-2; J gene: TRBJ2-1; CDR3 protein: CASSLVAGANNEQFF; CDR3 DNA: TGTGCCAGCAGCTTAGTGGCGGGGGCTAACAATGAGCAGTTCTTC
D gene: TRBD2; clone size: many; V gene: TRBV11-2; J gene: TRBJ2-5; CDR3 protein: CASSLPEPLAGGETQYF; CDR3 DNA: TGTGCCAGCAGCTTACCGGAACCCCTAGCGGGAGGTGAGACCCAGTACTTC
D gene: TRBD2; clone size: many; V gene: TRBV20-1; J gene: TRBJ2-1; CDR3 protein: CSARRLAGGLYNEQFF; CDR3 DNA: TGCAGTGCTAGGCGACTAGCGGGAGGGCTTTACAATGAGCAGTTCTTC
D gene: TRBD2; clone size: NA; V gene: TRBV9; J gene: TRBJ2-3; CDR3 protein: CASRATSGSTDTQYF; CDR3 DNA: TGTGCCAGCAGGGCGACTAGCGGGAGTACAGATACGCAGTATTTT
D gene: TRBD2; clone size: many; V gene: TRBV6-2/TRBV6-3; J gene: TRBJ2-7; CDR3 protein: CASSYAPSGAYEQYF; CDR3 DNA: TGTGCCAGCAGTTACGCTCCTAGCGGGGCGTACGAGCAGTACTTC
D gene: TRBD2; clone size: many; V gene: TRBV25-1; J gene: TRBJ2-1; CDR3 protein: CASSAMGLAGGEQFF; CDR3 DNA: TGTGCCAGCAGTGCCATGGGACTAGCGGGAGGGGAGCAGTTCTTC
D gene: NA; clone size: many; V gene: TRBV25-1; J gene: TRBJ2-1; CDR3 protein: CASSWAGVYNEQFF; CDR3 DNA: TGTGCCAGCAGTTGGGCAGGGGTCTACAATGAGCAGTTCTTC
D gene: TRBD2; clone size: many; V gene: TRBV5-5; J gene: TRBJ2-1; CDR3 protein: CASSLEWTSVEQFF; CDR3 DNA: TGTGCCAGCAGCTTGGAGTGGACTAGCGTTGAGCAGTTCTTC
D gene: NA; clone size: NA; V gene: TRBV29-1; J gene: TRBJ2-5; CDR3 protein: CSVEEFRVETQYF; CDR3 DNA: TGCAGCGTTGAAGAGTTCAGGGTCGAGACCCAGTACTTC
D gene: NA; clone size: many; V gene: TRBV7-2; J gene: TRBJ2-2; CDR3 protein: CASSLGQAQTGELFF; CDR3 DNA: TGTGCCAGCAGCTTAGGACAGGCCCAAACCGGGGAGCTGTTTTTT
D gene: NA; clone size: many; V gene: TRBV4-1; J gene: TRBJ1-5; CDR3 protein: CASSSERQFRQPQHF; CDR3 DNA: TGCGCCAGCAGCTCGGAAAGACAGTTTCGCCAGCCCCAGCATTTT
D gene: TRBD2; clone size: NA; V gene: TRBV24-1; J gene: TRBJ2-3; CDR3 protein: CATSDFERDSTDTQYF; CDR3 DNA: TGTGCCACCAGTGATTTCGAGCGGGATAGCACAGATACGCAGTATTTT
D gene: NA; clone size: many; V gene: TRBV5-1; J gene: TRBJ2-1; CDR3 protein: CASGPRGELIHEQFF; CDR3 DNA: TGCGCCAGCGGCCCTAGGGGGGAGTTAATACATGAGCAGTTCTTC
D gene: TRBD1; clone size: NA; V gene: TRBV12-3/TRBV12-4; J gene: TRBJ2-1; CDR3 protein: CASSLMAGGPDEQFF; CDR3 DNA: TGTGCCAGCAGTTTAATGGCAGGGGGTCCGGATGAGCAGTTCTTC
D gene: NA; clone size: NA; V gene: TRBV20-1; J gene: TRBJ2-1; CDR3 protein: CSAVEVNRLDEQFF; CDR3 DNA: TGCAGTGCTGTTGAGGTCAATCGCTTGGATGAGCAGTTCTTC
D gene: TRBD1; clone size: many; V gene: TRBV28; J gene: TRBJ1-2; CDR3 protein: CASSQGQGSYGYTF; CDR3 DNA: TGTGCCAGCAGCCAAGGACAGGGAAGCTATGGCTACACCTTC
D gene: NA; clone size: NA; V gene: TRBV24-1; J gene: TRBJ2-1; CDR3 protein: CATSDSGTPEQFF; CDR3 DNA: TGTGCCACCAGTGATTCGGGGACTCCAGAGCAGTTCTTC
D gene: NA; clone size: many; V gene: TRBV18; J gene: TRBJ2-1; CDR3 protein: CASGKRSDEQFF; CDR3 DNA: TGTGCCAGCGGAAAAAGATCGGATGAGCAGTTCTTC
D gene: NA; clone size: many; V gene: TRBV9; J gene: TRBJ1-2; CDR3 protein: CASSVVNYGYTF; CDR3 DNA: TGTGCCAGCAGCGTAGTTAACTATGGCTACACCTTC
D gene: TRBD2; clone size: many; V gene: TRBV7-2; J gene: TRBJ2-7; CDR3 protein: CASSLNPSGAYEQYF; CDR3 DNA: TGTGCCAGCAGCTTAAACCCTAGCGGAGCCTACGAGCAGTACTTC
D gene: TRBD2; clone size: many; V gene: TRBV19; J gene: TRBJ2-4; CDR3 protein: CASSIDLSGSAKNIQYF; CDR3 DNA: TGTGCCAGTAGTATAGATCTTAGCGGGAGTGCCAAAAACATTCAGTACTTC
D gene: NA; clone size: NA; V gene: TRBV19; J gene: TRBJ2-5; CDR3 protein: CASSITGIQETQYF; CDR3 DNA: TGTGCCAGTAGTATAACGGGAATCCAAGAGACCCAGTACTTC
D gene: TRBD2; clone size: many; V gene: TRBV6-6; J gene: TRBJ2-1; CDR3 protein: CASSVSGRLVYNEQFF; CDR3 DNA: TGTGCCAGCAGTGTTAGCGGGAGACTTGTATACAATGAGCAGTTCTTC
D gene: NA; clone size: many; V gene: TRBV29-1; J gene: TRBJ1-2; CDR3 protein: CSVEGGGNYGYTF; CDR3 DNA: TGCAGCGTTGAAGGGGGTGGAAACTATGGCTACACCTTC
D gene: TRBD1; clone size: many; V gene: TRBV24-1; J gene: TRBJ2-3; CDR3 protein: CATSDLSSQGNTDTQYF; CDR3 DNA: TGTGCCACCAGTGATTTAAGTTCACAGGGGAACACAGATACGCAGTATTTT
D gene: NA; clone size: many; V gene: TRBV5-1; J gene: TRBJ2-1; CDR3 protein: CASSLESASSYNEQFF; CDR3 DNA: TGCGCCAGCAGCTTGGAGTCGGCAAGCTCCTACAATGAGCAGTTCTTC
D gene: NA; clone size: few; V gene: TRBV5-1; J gene: TRBJ2-1; CDR3 protein: CASSFQRTLGPYNEQFF; CDR3 DNA: TGCGCCAGCAGCTTTCAGCGGACCCTCGGCCCCTACAATGAGCAGTTCTTC
D gene: NA; clone size: many; V gene: TRBV25-1; J gene: TRBJ2-1; CDR3 protein: CASSPDRWNEQFF; CDR3 DNA: TGTGCCAGCAGTCCCGACAGATGGAATGAGCAGTTCTTC
D gene: NA; clone size: few; V gene: TRBV12-3/TRBV12-4; J gene: TRBJ2-7; CDR3 protein: CASGKTTGYEQYF; CDR3 DNA: TGTGCCAGCGGAAAGACCACGGGGTACGAGCAGTACTTC
D gene: NA; clone size: many; V gene: TRBV27; J gene: TRBJ1-5; CDR3 protein: CASSSPFGLLAQHF; CDR3 DNA: TGTGCCAGCAGTTCCCCTTTTGGATTATTGGCCCAGCATTTT
D gene: NA; clone size: many; V gene: TRBV12-3/TRBV12-4; J gene: TRBJ2-5; CDR3 protein: CASSLTQETQYF; CDR3 DNA: TGTGCCAGCAGTTTAACGCAAGAGACCCAGTACTTC
D gene: NA; clone size: many; V gene: TRBV5-1; J gene: TRBJ1-3; CDR3 protein: CASSLDAVGSGNTIYF; CDR3 DNA: TGCGCCAGCAGCTTGGATGCGGTGGGCTCTGGAAACACCATATATTTT
D gene: TRBD1; clone size: NA; V gene: TRBV29-1; J gene: TRBJ2-6; CDR3 protein: CSVEGDRFSGANVLTF; CDR3 DNA: TGCAGCGTTGAAGGGGACAGGTTCTCTGGGGCCAACGTCCTGACTTTC
D gene: TRBD2; clone size: many; V gene: TRBV29-1; J gene: TRBJ2-1; CDR3 protein: CSASSGSRNEQFF; CDR3 DNA: TGCAGCGCCTCTAGCGGGAGTAGGAATGAGCAGTTCTTC
D gene: NA; clone size: many; V gene: TRBV27; J gene: TRBJ2-1; CDR3 protein: CASSLGRVVNEQFF; CDR3 DNA: TGTGCCAGCAGTTTAGGCAGGGTTGTCAATGAGCAGTTCTTC
D gene: NA; clone size: many; V gene: TRBV24-1; J gene: TRBJ2-1; CDR3 protein: CATSDNIPTEQFF; CDR3 DNA: TGTGCCACCAGTGACAACATCCCGACGGAGCAGTTCTTC
D gene: NA; clone size: NA; V gene: TRBV11-2; J gene: TRBJ1-3; CDR3 protein: CASSSIQGPSGNTIYF; CDR3 DNA: TGTGCCAGCAGCTCGATACAGGGCCCCTCTGGAAACACCATATATTTT
D gene: NA; clone size: many; V gene: TRBV3-1; J gene: TRBJ1-2; CDR3 protein: CASSLGGTSGYTF; CDR3 DNA: TGTGCCAGCAGTCTGGGGGGGACCAGCGGCTACACCTTC
D gene: NA; clone size: many; V gene: TRBV20-1; J gene: TRBJ2-3; CDR3 protein: CSARVSRATDTQYF; CDR3 DNA: TGCAGTGCTAGAGTTAGTAGGGCCACAGATACGCAGTATTTT
D gene: TRBD2; clone size: NA; V gene: TRBV12-3/TRBV12-4; J gene: TRBJ2-1; CDR3 protein: CASSSRAGGAYNEQFF; CDR3 DNA: TGTGCCAGCAGTAGCCGAGCGGGAGGGGCGTACAATGAGCAGTTCTTC
D gene: TRBD2; clone size: many; V gene: TRBV5-1; J gene: TRBJ2-3; CDR3 protein: CASSSGTSGRASTDTQYF; CDR3 DNA: TGCGCCAGCAGCTCCGGGACTAGCGGGAGAGCTAGCACAGATACGCAGTATTTT
D gene: NA; clone size: many; V gene: TRBV4-3; J gene: TRBJ1-6; CDR3 protein: CASSQDPRGENSPLHF; CDR3 DNA: TGCGCCAGCAGCCAGGACCCCCGGGGGGAGAATTCACCCCTCCACTTT
D gene: TRBD2; clone size: many; V gene: TRBV7-2; J gene: TRBJ2-1; CDR3 protein: CASSLEGRLAGVHNEQFF; CDR3 DNA: TGTGCCAGCAGCTTAGAGGGCCGACTAGCGGGAGTCCACAATGAGCAGTTCTTC
D gene: NA; clone size: many; V gene: TRBV20-1; J gene: TRBJ2-7; CDR3 protein: CSAYGRRRYEQYF; CDR3 DNA: TGCAGTGCGTACGGACGCCGCAGGTACGAGCAGTACTTC
D gene: TRBD1; clone size: many; V gene: TRBV5-5; J gene: TRBJ2-7; CDR3 protein: CASSLALRDRAYEQYF; CDR3 DNA: TGTGCCAGCAGCTTGGCTCTCCGGGACAGGGCCTACGAGCAGTACTTC
D gene: NA; clone size: many; V gene: TRBV20-1; J gene: TRBJ1-4; CDR3 protein: CSASSGAANEKLFF; CDR3 DNA: TGCAGTGCTAGCTCGGGGGCGGCTAATGAAAAACTGTTTTTT
D gene: NA; clone size: many; V gene: TRBV7-2; J gene: TRBJ2-1; CDR3 protein: CASSGEGGSEQFF; CDR3 DNA: TGTGCCAGCAGCGGGGAGGGGGGTAGTGAGCAGTTCTTC
D gene: NA; clone size: many; V gene: TRBV12-3/TRBV12-4; J gene: TRBJ2-6; CDR3 protein: CASSLGGSGANVLTF; CDR3 DNA: TGTGCCAGCAGTTTAGGGGGATCTGGGGCCAACGTCCTGACTTTC
D gene: TRBD1; clone size: many; V gene: TRBV6-2/TRBV6-3; J gene: TRBJ2-7; CDR3 protein: CASKPPFYLGTERTYEQYF; CDR3 DNA: TGTGCCAGCAAACCACCTTTCTACTTAGGGACAGAACGCACCTACGAGCAGTACTTC
D gene: NA; clone size: NA; V gene: TRBV4-3; J gene: TRBJ1-4; CDR3 protein: CASSHEGGTNEKLFF; CDR3 DNA: TGCGCCAGCAGCCATGAGGGGGGCACTAATGAAAAACTGTTTTTT
D gene: NA; clone size: many; V gene: TRBV12-3/TRBV12-4; J gene: TRBJ2-1; CDR3 protein: CASSSGSGESYNEQFF; CDR3 DNA: TGTGCCAGCAGCTCCGGGTCGGGGGAGTCCTACAATGAGCAGTTCTTC
D gene: TRBD1; clone size: many; V gene: TRBV7-2; J gene: TRBJ1-2; CDR3 protein: CASSGRQGRNYGYTF; CDR3 DNA: TGTGCCAGCAGCGGAAGACAGGGGAGGAACTATGGCTACACCTTC
D gene: NA; clone size: many; V gene: TRBV20-1; J gene: TRBJ2-3; CDR3 protein: CSARSVSTDTQYF; CDR3 DNA: TGCAGTGCTAGATCGGTTAGCACAGATACGCAGTATTTT
D gene: TRBD2; clone size: NA; V gene: TRBV7-6; J gene: TRBJ2-1; CDR3 protein: CASSLGTSGRVGEQFF; CDR3 DNA: TGTGCCAGCAGCTTAGGGACTAGCGGGAGGGTCGGTGAGCAGTTCTTC
D gene: NA; clone size: many; V gene: TRBV4-2; J gene: TRBJ2-3; CDR3 protein: CASSYVGPATDTQYF; CDR3 DNA: TGTGCCAGCAGCTATGTGGGCCCGGCGACAGATACGCAGTATTTT
D gene: TRBD2; clone size: many; V gene: TRBV25-1; J gene: TRBJ2-1; CDR3 protein: CASSEFAGVAGNEQFF; CDR3 DNA: TGTGCCAGCAGTGAATTCGCGGGAGTGGCGGGCAATGAGCAGTTCTTC